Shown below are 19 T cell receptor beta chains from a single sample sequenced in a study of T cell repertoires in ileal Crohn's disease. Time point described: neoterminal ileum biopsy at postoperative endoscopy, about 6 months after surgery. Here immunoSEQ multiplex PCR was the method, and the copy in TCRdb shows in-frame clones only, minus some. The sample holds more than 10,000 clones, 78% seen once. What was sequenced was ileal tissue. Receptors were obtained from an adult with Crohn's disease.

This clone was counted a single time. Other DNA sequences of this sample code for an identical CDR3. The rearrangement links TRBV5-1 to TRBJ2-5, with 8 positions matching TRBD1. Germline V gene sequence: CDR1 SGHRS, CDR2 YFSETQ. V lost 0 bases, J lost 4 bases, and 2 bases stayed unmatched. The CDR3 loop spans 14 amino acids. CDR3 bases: TGCGCCAGCAGCTTGGTACAGGGGGGAGAGACCCAGTACTTC. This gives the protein CASSLVQGGETQYF.

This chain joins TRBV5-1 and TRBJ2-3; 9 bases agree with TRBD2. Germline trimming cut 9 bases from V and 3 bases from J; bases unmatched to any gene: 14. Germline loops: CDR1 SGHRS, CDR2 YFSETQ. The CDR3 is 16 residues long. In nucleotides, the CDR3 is TGCGCCACCACGGCCTCGGGACTAGCCAATACAGATACGCAGTATTTT. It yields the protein CATTASGLANTDTQYF.

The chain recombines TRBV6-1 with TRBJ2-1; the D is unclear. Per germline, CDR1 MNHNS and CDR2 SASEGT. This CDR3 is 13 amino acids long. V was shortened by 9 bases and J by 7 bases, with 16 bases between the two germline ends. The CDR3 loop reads CASREGVSNEQFF. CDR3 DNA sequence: TGTGCCAGTAGAGAAGGAGTTTCAAATGAGCAGTTCTTC.

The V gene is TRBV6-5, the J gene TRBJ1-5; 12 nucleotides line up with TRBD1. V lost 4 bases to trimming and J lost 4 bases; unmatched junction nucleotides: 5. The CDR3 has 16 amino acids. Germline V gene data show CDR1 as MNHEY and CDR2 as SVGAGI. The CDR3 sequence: CASSSGTGGGNQPQHF. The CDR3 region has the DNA TGTGCCAGCAGTTCCGGGACAGGGGGCGGGAATCAGCCCCAGCATTTT.

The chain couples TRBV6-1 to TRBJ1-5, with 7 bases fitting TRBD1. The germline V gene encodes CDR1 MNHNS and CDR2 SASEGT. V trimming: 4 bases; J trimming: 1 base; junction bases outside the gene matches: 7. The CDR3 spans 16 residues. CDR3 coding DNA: TGTGCCAGCAGTGTTGGCCCGGGACAGAGCAATCAGCCCCAGCATTTT. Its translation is CASSVGPGQSNQPQHF.

CDR3 DNA: TGTGCCAGCAGTTACTCGAGACAGACGAACACTGAAGCTTTCTTT. Its protein product is CASSYSRQTNTEAFF. The rearrangement links TRBV6-6 to TRBJ1-1, with a tentative D call TRBD1 (5 bases). The germline gives CDR1 MNHNY, CDR2 SVGAGI (reference sequence). The CDR3 is made up of 15 amino acids. Trimming removed 0 bases from V and 1 base from J, with 9 bases in between.

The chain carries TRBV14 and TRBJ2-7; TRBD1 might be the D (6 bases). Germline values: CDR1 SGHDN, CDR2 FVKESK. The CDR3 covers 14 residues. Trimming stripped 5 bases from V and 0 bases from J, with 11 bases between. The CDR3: CASSFGQISYEQYF. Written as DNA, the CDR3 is TGTGCCAGCAGCTTCGGACAGATCTCCTACGAGCAGTACTTC.

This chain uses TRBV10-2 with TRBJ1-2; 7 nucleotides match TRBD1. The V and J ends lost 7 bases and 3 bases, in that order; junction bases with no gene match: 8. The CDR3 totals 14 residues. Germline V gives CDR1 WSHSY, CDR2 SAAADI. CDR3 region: CASTPPGTDYGYTF. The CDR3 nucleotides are TGCGCCAGCACCCCCCCCGGGACAGACTATGGCTACACCTTC.

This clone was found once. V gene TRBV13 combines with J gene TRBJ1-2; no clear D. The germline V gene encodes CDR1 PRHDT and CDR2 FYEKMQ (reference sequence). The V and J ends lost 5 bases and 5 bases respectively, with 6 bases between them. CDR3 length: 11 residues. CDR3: CASSRDYGYTF. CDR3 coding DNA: TGTGCCAGCAGCCGAGATTATGGCTACACCTTC.

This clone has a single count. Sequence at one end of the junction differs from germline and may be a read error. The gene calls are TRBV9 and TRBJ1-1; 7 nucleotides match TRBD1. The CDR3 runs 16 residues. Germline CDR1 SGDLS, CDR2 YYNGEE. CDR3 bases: TGTGCCAGCACCGTAAGACCCGTCCCAGACAGGGAGCAAGCTTTCTTT. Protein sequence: CASTVRPVPDREQAFF.

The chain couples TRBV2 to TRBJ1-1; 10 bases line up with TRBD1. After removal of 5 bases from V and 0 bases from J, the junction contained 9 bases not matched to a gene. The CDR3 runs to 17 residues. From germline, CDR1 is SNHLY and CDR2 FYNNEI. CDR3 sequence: CASSSGGTGALNTEAFF. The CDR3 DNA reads TGTGCCAGCAGTTCAGGCGGGACAGGGGCCCTGAACACTGAAGCTTTCTTT.

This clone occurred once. Here the CDR3 reads CASSVGGGAVYSGETQYF. The DNA for the CDR3 is TGTGCCAGCAGTGTGGGCGGGGGGGCGGTGTATTCGGGGGAGACCCAGTACTTC. This rearrangement joins TRBV6-1 to TRBJ2-5; 9 positions match TRBD2. The V gene's germline CDR1 is MNHNS and CDR2 SASEGT. There are 18 residues in the CDR3. With V trimmed by 4 bases and J by 5 bases, 17 bases remained unmatched.

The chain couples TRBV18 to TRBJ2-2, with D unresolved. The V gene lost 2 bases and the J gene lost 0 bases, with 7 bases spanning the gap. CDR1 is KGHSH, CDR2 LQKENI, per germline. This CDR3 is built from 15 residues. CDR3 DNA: TGTGCCAGCTCACCAGGCCGGGCGAACACCGGGGAGCTGTTTTTT. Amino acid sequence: CASSPGRANTGELFF.

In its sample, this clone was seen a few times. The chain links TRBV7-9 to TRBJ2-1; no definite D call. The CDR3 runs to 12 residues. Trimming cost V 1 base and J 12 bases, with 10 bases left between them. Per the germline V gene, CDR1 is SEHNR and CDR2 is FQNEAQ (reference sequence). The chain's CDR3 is CASSLEGGGQFF. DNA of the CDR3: TGTGCCAGCAGCTTAGAAGGTGGCGGGCAGTTCTTC. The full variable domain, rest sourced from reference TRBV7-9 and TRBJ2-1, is DTGVSQNPRHKITKRGQNVTFRCDPISEHNRLYWYRQTLGQGPEFLTYFQNEAQLEKSRLLSDRFSAERPKGSFSTLEIQRTEQGDSAMYLCASSLEGGGQFFGPGTRLTVL.

CDR3 coding DNA: TGCGCCAGCAGCTTAGCGGGGGGACTACAAGAGACCCAGTACTTC. Amino acid sequence: CASSLAGGLQETQYF. V usage is TRBV5-1 and J usage is TRBJ2-5, with TRBD2 matching over 9 bases. V dropped 2 bases and J dropped 2; count of bases not matched to a gene: 4. The CDR3 sequence is 15 residues long. Germline CDR1 SGHRS, CDR2 YFSETQ.

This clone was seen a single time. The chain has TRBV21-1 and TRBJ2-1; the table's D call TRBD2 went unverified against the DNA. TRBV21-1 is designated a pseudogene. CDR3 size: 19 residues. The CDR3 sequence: CASSKVLVGTGGPDNEQFF. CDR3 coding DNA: TGTGCCAGCAGCAAAGTTCTAGTGGGCACGGGGGGGCCAGACAATGAGCAGTTCTTC.

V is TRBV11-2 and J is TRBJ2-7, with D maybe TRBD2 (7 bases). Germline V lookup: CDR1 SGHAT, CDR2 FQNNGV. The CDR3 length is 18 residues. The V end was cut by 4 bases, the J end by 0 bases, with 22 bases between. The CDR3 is CASSSQGNRDYRSYEQYF. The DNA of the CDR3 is TGTGCCAGCAGCTCACAGGGAAACCGGGACTATCGCTCCTACGAGCAGTACTTC.

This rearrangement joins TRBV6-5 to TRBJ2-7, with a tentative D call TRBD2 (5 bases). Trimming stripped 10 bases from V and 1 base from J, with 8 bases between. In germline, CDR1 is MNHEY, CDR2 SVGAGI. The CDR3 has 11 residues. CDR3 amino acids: CATRTSYEQYF. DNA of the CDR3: TGTGCCACTCGGACTTCCTACGAGCAGTACTTC.

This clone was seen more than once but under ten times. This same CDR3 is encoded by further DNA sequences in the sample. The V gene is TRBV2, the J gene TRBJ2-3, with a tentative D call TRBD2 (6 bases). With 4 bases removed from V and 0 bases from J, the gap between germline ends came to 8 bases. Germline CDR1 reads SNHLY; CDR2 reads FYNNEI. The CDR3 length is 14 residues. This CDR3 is CASSGLASTDTQYF. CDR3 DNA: TGTGCCAGCAGTGGGCTAGCGAGCACAGATACGCAGTATTTT.